The source of this TCR beta chain is a study of blood T cell repertoires in COVID-19. Looking at the study overall: The samples span acute and convalescent COVID-19 from the United States, Italy and Spain. Nucleic acid was either cDNA or gDNA, and it came from T cells, B-cell-depleted T cells, or PBMCs.

Assay: immunoSEQ multiplex PCR; the TCRdb copy retains only in-frame clones and omits some. The table has about 180,000 clones, around 85% seen once. In germline, CDR1 is MGHDK, CDR2 SYGVNS. V shed 1 base and J shed 5 bases, with 8 bases lying between them. The CDR3 runs to 14 residues. The chain is built from TRBV25-1 and TRBJ2-2, with unresolved D. The sequencing sample was made of peripheral blood. This TCR came from a woman of 80 years or more with acute or convalescent COVID-19. CDR3 amino acids: CASSEFFQTGELFF. DNA for the CDR3: TGTGCCAGCAGTGAATTCTTCCAGACCGGGGAGCTGTTTTTT.